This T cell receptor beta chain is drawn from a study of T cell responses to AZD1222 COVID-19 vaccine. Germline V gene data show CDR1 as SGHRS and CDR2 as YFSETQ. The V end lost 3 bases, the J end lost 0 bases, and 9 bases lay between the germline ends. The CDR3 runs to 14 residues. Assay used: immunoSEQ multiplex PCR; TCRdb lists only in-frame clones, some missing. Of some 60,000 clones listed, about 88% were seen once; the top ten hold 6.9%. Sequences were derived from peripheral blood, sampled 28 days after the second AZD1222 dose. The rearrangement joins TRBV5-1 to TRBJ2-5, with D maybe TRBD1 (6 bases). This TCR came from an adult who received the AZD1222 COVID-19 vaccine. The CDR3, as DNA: TGCGCCAGCAGCTGGGACACAAACCAAGAGACCCAGTACTTC. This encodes CASSWDTNQETQYF.